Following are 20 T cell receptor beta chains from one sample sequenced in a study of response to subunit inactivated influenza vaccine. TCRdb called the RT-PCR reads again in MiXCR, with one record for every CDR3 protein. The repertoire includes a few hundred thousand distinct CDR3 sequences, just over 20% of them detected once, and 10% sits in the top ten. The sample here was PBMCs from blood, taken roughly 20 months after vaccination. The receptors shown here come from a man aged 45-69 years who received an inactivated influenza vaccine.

The CDR3 nucleotides are TGTGCCAGCACCCCCCCCGGACAAATCACAGATACGCAGTATTTT. It codes for CASTPPGQITDTQYF. J is TRBJ2-3 and V is TRBV28; perhaps TRBD1 as D (5 bases). The germline V gene has CDR1 MDHEN and CDR2 SYDVKM. The V end lost 7 bases, the J end lost 2 bases, and 16 bases lay between the germline ends. This CDR3 contains 15 residues.

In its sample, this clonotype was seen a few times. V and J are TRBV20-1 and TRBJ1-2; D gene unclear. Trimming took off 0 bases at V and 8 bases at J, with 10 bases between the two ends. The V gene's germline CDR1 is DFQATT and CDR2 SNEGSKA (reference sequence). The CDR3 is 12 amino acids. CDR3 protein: CSARDDQNGYTF. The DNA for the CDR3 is TGCAGTGCTAGAGATGATCAAAACGGCTACACCTTC.

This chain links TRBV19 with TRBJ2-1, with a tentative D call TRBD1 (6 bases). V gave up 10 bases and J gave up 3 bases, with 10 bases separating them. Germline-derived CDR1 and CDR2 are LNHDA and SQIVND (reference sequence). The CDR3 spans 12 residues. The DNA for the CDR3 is TGTGCCACGACGACAGGCTACAATGAGCAGTTCTTC. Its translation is CATTTGYNEQFF.

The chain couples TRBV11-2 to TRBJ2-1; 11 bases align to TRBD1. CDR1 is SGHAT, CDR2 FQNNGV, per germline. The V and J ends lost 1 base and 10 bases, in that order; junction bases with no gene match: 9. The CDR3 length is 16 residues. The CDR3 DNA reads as TGTGCCAGCAGCTTAGTTTTCGGACAGGGGGCTTACGAGCAGTTCTTC. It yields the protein CASSLVFGQGAYEQFF. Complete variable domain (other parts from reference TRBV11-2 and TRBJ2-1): EAGVAQSPRYKIIEKRQSVAFWCNPISGHATLYWYQQILGQGPKLLIQFQNNGVVDDSQLPKDRFSAERLKGVDSTLKIQPAKLEDSAVYLCASSLVFGQGAYEQFFGPGTRLTVL.

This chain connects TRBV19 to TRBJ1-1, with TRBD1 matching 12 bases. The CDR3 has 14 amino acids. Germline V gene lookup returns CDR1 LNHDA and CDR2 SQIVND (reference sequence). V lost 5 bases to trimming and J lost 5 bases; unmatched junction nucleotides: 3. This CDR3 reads CASSGTGGGTEAFF. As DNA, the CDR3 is TGTGCCAGTAGTGGGACAGGGGGCGGGACTGAAGCTTTCTTT.

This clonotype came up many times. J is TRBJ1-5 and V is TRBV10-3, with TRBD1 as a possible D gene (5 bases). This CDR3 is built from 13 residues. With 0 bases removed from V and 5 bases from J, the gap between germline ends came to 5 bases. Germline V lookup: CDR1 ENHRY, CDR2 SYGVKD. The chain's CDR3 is CAISESGDQPQHF. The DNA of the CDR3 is TGTGCCATCAGTGAGTCAGGGGATCAGCCCCAGCATTTT.

In nucleotides, the CDR3 is TGCAGTGCTAGAGATGCTAGCGGGGTTCAAGAGACCCAGTACTTC. Translating it yields CSARDASGVQETQYF. This chain uses TRBV20-1 with TRBJ2-5; the match to TRBD2 covers 9 bases. CDR3 length equals 15 residues. Germline V CDR1 and CDR2: DFQATT, SNEGSKA (reference sequence). Germline trimming cut 0 bases from V and 2 bases from J; bases unmatched to any gene: 4.

The CDR3 coding sequence is TGTGCCCCCAGGGCGGGGATGACCTACAATGAGCAGTTCTTC. Residues: CAPRAGMTYNEQFF. This chain uses TRBV6-4 with TRBJ2-1; TRBD2 is a possible D gene (6 bases). V was trimmed by 11 bases and J by 2 bases, leaving 16 bases between them. Germline assignment: CDR1 MRHNA and CDR2 SNTAGT. The length of the CDR3 is 14 residues.

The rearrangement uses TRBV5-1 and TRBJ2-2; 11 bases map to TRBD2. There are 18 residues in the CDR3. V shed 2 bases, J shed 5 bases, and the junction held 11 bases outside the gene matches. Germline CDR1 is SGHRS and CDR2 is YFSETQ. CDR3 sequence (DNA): TGCGCCAGCAGCTTCCCCATCGGGACTAGCGGCAATACCGGGGAGCTGTTTTTT. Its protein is CASSFPIGTSGNTGELFF.

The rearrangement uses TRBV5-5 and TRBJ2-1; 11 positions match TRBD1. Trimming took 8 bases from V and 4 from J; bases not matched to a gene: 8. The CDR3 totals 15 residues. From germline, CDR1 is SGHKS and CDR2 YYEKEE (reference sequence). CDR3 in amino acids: CARSPGQGAYNEQFF. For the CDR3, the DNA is TGTGCCAGGAGCCCTGGACAGGGGGCATACAATGAGCAGTTCTTC. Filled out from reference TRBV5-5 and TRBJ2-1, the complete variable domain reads DAGVTQSPTHLIKTRGQQVTLRCSPISGHKSVSWYQQVLGQGPQFIFQYYEKEERGRGNFPDRFSARQFPNYSSELNVNALLLGDSALYLCARSPGQGAYNEQFFGPGTRLTVL.

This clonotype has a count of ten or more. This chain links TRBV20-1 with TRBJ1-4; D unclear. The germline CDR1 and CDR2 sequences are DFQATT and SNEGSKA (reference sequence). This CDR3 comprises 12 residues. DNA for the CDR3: TGCAGATCGGCAAACCGAAATGAAAAACTGTTTTTT. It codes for CRSANRNEKLFF.

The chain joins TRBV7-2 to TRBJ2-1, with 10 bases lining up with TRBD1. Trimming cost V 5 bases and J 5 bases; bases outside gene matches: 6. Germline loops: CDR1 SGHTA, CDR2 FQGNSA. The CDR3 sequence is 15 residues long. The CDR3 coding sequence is TGTGCCAGCAGCCCGGACAGGGGGAACCACAATGAGCAGTTCTTC. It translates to CASSPDRGNHNEQFF.

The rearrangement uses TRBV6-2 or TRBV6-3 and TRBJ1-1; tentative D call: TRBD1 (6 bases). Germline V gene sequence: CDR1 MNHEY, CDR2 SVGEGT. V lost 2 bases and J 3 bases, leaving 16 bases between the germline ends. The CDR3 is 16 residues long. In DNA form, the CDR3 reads TGTGCCAGCAGTTACCCCCTAGGGGGAGGGGACACTGAAGCTTTCTTT. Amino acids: CASSYPLGGGDTEAFF.

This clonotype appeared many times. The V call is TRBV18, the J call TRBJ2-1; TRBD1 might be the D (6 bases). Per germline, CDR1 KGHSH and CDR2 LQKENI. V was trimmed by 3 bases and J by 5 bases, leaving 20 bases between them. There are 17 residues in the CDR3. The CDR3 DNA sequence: TGTGCCAGCTCACCGCCAATCGAGGACAGCGATCACAATGAGCAGTTCTTC. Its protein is CASSPPIEDSDHNEQFF.

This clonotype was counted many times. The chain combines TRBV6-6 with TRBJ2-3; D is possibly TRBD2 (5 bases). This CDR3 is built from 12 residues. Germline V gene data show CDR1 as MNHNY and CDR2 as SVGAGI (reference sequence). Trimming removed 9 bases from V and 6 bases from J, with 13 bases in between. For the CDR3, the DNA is TGTGCCAGTCTTTCTAGCTGGGATACGCAGTATTTT. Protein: CASLSSWDTQYF.

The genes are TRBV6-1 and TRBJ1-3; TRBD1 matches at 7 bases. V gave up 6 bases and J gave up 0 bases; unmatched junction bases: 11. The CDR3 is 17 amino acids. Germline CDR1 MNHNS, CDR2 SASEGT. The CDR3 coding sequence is TGTGCCAGCAGCCTCTACGCAGGGGGGGGCTCTGGAAACACCATATATTTT. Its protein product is CASSLYAGGGSGNTIYF.

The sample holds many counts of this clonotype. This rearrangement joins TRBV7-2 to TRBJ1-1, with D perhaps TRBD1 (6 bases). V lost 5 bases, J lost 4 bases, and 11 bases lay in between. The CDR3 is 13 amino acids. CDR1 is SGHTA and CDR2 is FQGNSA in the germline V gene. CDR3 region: CASSMDSFTEAFF. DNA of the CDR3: TGTGCCAGCAGCATGGACAGCTTCACTGAAGCTTTCTTT.

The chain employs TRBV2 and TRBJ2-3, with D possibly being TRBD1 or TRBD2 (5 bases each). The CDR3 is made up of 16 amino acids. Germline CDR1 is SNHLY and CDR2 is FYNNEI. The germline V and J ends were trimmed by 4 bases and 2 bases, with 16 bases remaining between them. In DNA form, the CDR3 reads TGTGCCAGCAGTGTGTTGGCAGGGAGTCCCACAGATACGCAGTATTTT. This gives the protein CASSVLAGSPTDTQYF.

The CDR3 here is CASSEQGGKETQYF. CDR3 coding DNA: TGTGCCAGCAGTGAACAGGGGGGTAAAGAGACCCAGTACTTC. The V and J genes are TRBV2 and TRBJ2-5; possible D gene TRBD1, 7 bases. Trimming left V 2 bases short and J 3 bases short, with 10 bases between. Per germline, CDR1 SNHLY and CDR2 FYNNEI. The CDR3 totals 14 residues.

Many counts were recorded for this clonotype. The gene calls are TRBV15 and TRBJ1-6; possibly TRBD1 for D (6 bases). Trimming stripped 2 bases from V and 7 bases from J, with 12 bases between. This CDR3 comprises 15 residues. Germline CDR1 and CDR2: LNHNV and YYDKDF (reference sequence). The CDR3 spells CATSRKRTANSPLHF. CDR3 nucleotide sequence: TGTGCCACCAGCAGAAAAAGGACAGCAAATTCACCCCTCCACTTT.